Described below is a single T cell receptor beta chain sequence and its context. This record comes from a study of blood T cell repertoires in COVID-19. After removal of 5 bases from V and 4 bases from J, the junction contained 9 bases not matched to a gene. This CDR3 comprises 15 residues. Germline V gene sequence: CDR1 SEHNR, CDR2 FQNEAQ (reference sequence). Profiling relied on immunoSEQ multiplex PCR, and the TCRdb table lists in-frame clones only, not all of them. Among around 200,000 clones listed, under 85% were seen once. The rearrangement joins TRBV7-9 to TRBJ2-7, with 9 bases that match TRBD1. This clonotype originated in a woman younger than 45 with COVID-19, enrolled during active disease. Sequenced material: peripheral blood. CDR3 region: CASSPWDRDSYEQYF. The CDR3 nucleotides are TGTGCCAGCAGCCCCTGGGACAGGGATTCTTACGAGCAGTACTTC.